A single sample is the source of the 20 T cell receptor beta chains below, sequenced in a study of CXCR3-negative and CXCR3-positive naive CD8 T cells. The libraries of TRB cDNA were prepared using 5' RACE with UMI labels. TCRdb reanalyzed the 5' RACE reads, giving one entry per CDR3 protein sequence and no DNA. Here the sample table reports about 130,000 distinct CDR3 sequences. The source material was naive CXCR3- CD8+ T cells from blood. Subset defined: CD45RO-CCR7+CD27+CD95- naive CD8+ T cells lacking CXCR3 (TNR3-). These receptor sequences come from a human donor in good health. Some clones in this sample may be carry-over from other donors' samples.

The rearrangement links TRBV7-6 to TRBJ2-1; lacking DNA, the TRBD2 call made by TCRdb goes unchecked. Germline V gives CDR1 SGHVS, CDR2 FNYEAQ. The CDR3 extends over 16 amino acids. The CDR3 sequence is CASSPLSGTIYNEQFF.

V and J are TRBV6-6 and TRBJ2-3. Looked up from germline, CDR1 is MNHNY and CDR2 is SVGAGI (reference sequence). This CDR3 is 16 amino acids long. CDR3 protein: CASSYGLVAGTDTQYF.

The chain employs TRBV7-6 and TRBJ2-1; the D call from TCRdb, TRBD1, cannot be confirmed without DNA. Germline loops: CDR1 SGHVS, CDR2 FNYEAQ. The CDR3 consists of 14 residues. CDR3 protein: CASSLAGPGNEQFF.

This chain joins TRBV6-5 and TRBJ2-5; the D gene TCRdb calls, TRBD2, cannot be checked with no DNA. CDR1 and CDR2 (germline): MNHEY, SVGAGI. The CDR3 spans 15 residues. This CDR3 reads CASSLLTGLGETQYF.

The CDR3 region is CASSSGLAGGTFSSYEQYF. The V gene is TRBV13, the J gene TRBJ2-7; the D call from TCRdb, TRBD2, cannot be confirmed without DNA. This CDR3 has 19 residues. Per germline, CDR1 PRHDT and CDR2 FYEKMQ (reference sequence).

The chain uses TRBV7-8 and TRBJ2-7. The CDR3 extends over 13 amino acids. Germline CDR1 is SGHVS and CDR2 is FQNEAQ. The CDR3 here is CASSLFGSNEQYF.

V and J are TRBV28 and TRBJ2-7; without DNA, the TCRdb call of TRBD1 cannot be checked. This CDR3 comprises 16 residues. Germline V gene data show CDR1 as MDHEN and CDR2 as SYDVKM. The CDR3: CASSFMGQGVSYEQYF.

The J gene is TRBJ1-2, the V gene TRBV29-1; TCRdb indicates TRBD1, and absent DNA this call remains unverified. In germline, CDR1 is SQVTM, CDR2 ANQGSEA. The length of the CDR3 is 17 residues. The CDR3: CSVLTQTGMGLNYGYTF.

CDR3 region: CASSDRGYTYEQYF. The chain carries TRBV11-2 and TRBJ2-7; with no DNA, the TCRdb D assignment of TRBD1 cannot be verified. This CDR3 is 14 amino acids long. Germline V lookup: CDR1 SGHAT, CDR2 FQNNGV.

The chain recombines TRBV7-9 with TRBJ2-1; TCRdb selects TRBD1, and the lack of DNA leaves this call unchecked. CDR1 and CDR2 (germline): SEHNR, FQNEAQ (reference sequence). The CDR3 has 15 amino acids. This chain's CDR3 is CASSFHRVPYNEQFF.

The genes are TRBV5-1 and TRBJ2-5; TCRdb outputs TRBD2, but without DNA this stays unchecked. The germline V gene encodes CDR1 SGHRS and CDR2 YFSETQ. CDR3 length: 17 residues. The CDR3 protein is CASSLHQTSGSLETQYF.

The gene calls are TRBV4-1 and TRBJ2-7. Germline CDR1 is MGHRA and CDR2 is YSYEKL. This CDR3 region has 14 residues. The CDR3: CASSRLTGLHEQYF.

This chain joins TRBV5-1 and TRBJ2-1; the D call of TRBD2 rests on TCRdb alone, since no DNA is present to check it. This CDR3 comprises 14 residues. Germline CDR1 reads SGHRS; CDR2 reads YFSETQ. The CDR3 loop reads CASSLELAGDEQFF.

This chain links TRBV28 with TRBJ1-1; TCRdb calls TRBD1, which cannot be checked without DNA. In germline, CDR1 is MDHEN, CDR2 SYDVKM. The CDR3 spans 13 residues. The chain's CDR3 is CASRDRGNTEAFF.

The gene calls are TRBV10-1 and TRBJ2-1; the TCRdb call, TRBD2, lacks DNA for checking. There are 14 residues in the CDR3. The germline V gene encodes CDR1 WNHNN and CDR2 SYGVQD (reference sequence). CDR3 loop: CASSEDRRANEQFF.

CDR3: CASSLRGGNSNQPQHF. The V and J genes are TRBV12-3 or TRBV12-4 and TRBJ1-5; the D call from TCRdb, TRBD1, cannot be confirmed without DNA. CDR3 length: 16 amino acids.

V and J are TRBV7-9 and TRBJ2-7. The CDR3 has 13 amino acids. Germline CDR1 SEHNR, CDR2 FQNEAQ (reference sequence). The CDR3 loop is CASSYTVTYEQYF.

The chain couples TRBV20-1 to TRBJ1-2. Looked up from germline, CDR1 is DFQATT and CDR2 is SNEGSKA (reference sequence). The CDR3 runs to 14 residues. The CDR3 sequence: CSATPTSTNYGYTF.

The CDR3 reads CASSANPGGYYGQYF. The V and J genes are TRBV7-6 and TRBJ2-7. Germline V lookup: CDR1 SGHVS, CDR2 FNYEAQ. The CDR3 has 15 amino acids. Using reference TRBV7-6 and TRBJ2-7 for the parts outside the CDR3, the full variable domain is GAGVSQSPRYKVTKRGQDVALRCDPISGHVSLYWYRQALGQGPEFLTYFNYEAQQDKSGLPNDRFSAERPEGSISTLTIQRTEQRDSAMYRCASSANPGGYYGQYFGPGTRLTVT.

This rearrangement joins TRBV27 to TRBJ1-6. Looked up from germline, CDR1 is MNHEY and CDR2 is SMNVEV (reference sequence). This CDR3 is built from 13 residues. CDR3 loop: CASSLSGNSPLHF.